The 30 T cell receptor beta chains listed next were all sequenced from one sample in a study of blood T cell repertoires in COVID-19. Assay: immunoSEQ multiplex PCR; the TCRdb copy retains only in-frame clones and omits some. This sample has 210,000 or so clones; roughly 73% occur once, and the top ten carry around 2.8%. Material: peripheral blood. The receptors stem from a woman of 80 years or more with active or convalescent COVID-19.

The chain combines TRBV3-1 (or the pseudogene TRBV3-2) with TRBJ2-2; no definite D call. CDR1 and CDR2 from the germline V gene are LGHDT and YNNKEL (reference sequence). CDR3 length: 14 residues. Trimming left V 3 bases short and J 2 bases short, with 7 bases between. In DNA, the CDR3 is TGTGCCAGCAGCCAGTTTATAAACACCGGGGAGCTGTTTTTT. Translating gives CASSQFINTGELFF.

The chain combines TRBV4-1 with TRBJ1-1; perhaps TRBD1 as D (6 bases). The CDR3 covers 15 residues. Germline CDR1 and CDR2: MGHRA and YSYEKL. V was cut by 1 base and J by 6 bases, with 15 bases left in between. The CDR3, as DNA: TGCGCCAGCAGCCAAGGCCCAGGGACATTCGCTGAAGCTTTCTTT. This gives the protein CASSQGPGTFAEAFF.

This chain joins TRBV4-1 and TRBJ2-1, with D possibly matching TRBD2 (6 bases). Germline V CDR1 and CDR2: MGHRA, YSYEKL. The CDR3 loop spans 15 amino acids. The V end was cut by 4 bases, the J end by 1 base, with 11 bases between. CDR3 nucleotides: TGCGCCAGCAGCCGAAGACTAGGTTCCTACAATGAGCAGTTCTTC. Its translation: CASSRRLGSYNEQFF.

The chain is built from TRBV6-5 and TRBJ2-3; tentatively, D is TRBD2 (5 bases). Germline V gene sequence: CDR1 MNHEY, CDR2 SVGAGI. Trimming pared 7 bases from V and 3 bases from J, leaving 17 bases between. CDR3 length equals 15 residues. The chain's CDR3 is CASIRTGVGTDTQYF. Written as DNA, the CDR3 is TGTGCCAGCATCAGGACTGGGGTGGGGACAGATACGCAGTATTTT.

The chain carries TRBV7-2 and TRBJ2-2; the D gene is possibly TRBD2 (5 bases). V was cut by 3 bases and J by 0 bases, with 17 bases left in between. The CDR3 covers 18 residues. The germline CDR1 and CDR2 sequences are SGHTA and FQGNSA. The CDR3 is CASSFRAAAFANTGELFF. CDR3 DNA: TGTGCCAGCAGCTTTAGAGCGGCAGCCTTCGCGAACACCGGGGAGCTGTTTTTT.

The chain employs TRBV5-5 and TRBJ2-6; no definite D call. From germline, CDR1 is SGHKS and CDR2 YYEKEE (reference sequence). This CDR3 spans 14 amino acids. The V end was cut by 4 bases, the J end by 0 bases, with 5 bases between. In DNA, the CDR3 is TGTGCCAGCAGCGAGGTCTCTGGGGCCAACGTCCTGACTTTC. Amino acids: CASSEVSGANVLTF.

The V call is TRBV5-4, the J call TRBJ1-4, with 7 bases fitting TRBD1. The length of the CDR3 is 13 residues. The trim removed 4 bases at V and 6 bases at J, leaving 3 bases unmatched. CDR1 SGHNT and CDR2 YYREEE come from the germline V gene (reference sequence). CDR3 bases: TGTGCCAGCAGCAATCAGGGGGATGAAAAACTGTTTTTT. Translation gives CASSNQGDEKLFF. The variable domain in full, completed from reference TRBV5-4 and TRBJ1-4, reads ETGVTQSPTHLIKTRGQQVTLRCSSQSGHNTVSWYQQALGQGPQFIFQYYREEENGRGNFPPRFSGLQFPNYSSELNVNALELDDSALYLCASSNQGDEKLFFGSGTQLSVL.

In nucleotides, the CDR3 is TGTGCCAGCAGTTTAAAGTGGGGCAGGGCCCTCGAGCAGTACTTC. Amino acid sequence: CASSLKWGRALEQYF. The chain has TRBV27 and TRBJ2-7; D possibly corresponds to TRBD1 (5 bases). The CDR3 consists of 15 residues. The germline gives CDR1 MNHEY, CDR2 SMNVEV (reference sequence). V shed 2 bases and J shed 6 bases, with 17 bases lying between them.

This clone was seen only a few times. The chain recombines TRBV11-2 with TRBJ2-7; weak D call: TRBD2 (5 bases). The CDR3 loop spans 15 amino acids. Germline values: CDR1 SGHAT, CDR2 FQNNGV. Trimming took 3 bases from V and 3 from J, leaving 15 bases between them. The CDR3 loop reads CASSLEETPNYEQYF. In DNA, the CDR3 is TGTGCCAGCAGCTTGGAGGAGACACCCAACTACGAGCAGTACTTC.

The chain couples TRBV12-5 to TRBJ2-2; 11 bases align to TRBD2. J lost 4 bases, V lost 0 bases, and 10 bases had no gene match. The germline gives CDR1 LGHNT, CDR2 FRNRAP. The CDR3 loop spans 19 amino acids. This CDR3 is CASGLVGRPGTSGTGELFF. CDR3 DNA sequence: TGTGCTAGTGGTTTGGTAGGCCGCCCCGGGACTAGCGGCACCGGGGAGCTGTTTTTT.

This clone has a handful of counts. This sequence joins TRBV5-4 and TRBJ1-2; weak D call: TRBD1 (6 bases). This CDR3 contains 13 residues. Germline V gene data show CDR1 as SGHNT and CDR2 as YYREEE (reference sequence). V was clipped by 1 base and J by 8 bases, with 12 bases between them. The CDR3 region has the DNA TGTGCCAGCAGCTTGTCACAGGGCGGGGGCTACACCTTC. Its translation: CASSLSQGGGYTF.

The chain carries TRBV7-9 and TRBJ1-1, with 7 bases aligning to TRBD1. Germline V lookup: CDR1 SEHNR, CDR2 FQNEAQ (reference sequence). There are 14 residues in the CDR3. J gave up 4 bases and V 4 bases, and 6 bases lay outside the gene matches. CDR3 coding DNA: TGTGCCAGCAGCTCAAGACAGGGATCCACTGAAGCTTTCTTT. Translation gives CASSSRQGSTEAFF.

This chain uses TRBV6-2 or TRBV6-3 with TRBJ1-1; D not certain. V was pared by 5 bases and J by 3 bases, with 7 bases between. Per the germline V gene, CDR1 is MNHEY and CDR2 is SVGEGT. The CDR3 extends over 12 amino acids. Here the CDR3 reads CASSDRDTEAFF. The CDR3, as DNA: TGTGCCAGCAGTGACCGGGACACTGAAGCTTTCTTT.

This sequence joins TRBV5-1 and TRBJ1-2; TRBD1 matches 12 bases. The germline gives CDR1 SGHRS, CDR2 YFSETQ. Unmatched junction bases numbered 10, after V lost 3 bases and J lost 7 bases. CDR3 length equals 16 residues. The CDR3 protein is CASSWGTGGASVGYTF. The CDR3 bases are TGCGCCAGCAGCTGGGGGACAGGGGGCGCTTCTGTTGGCTACACCTTC.

The CDR3 is CASSLGGGTGGYGYTF. The CDR3 nucleotides are TGTGCCAGCAGCTTGGGCGGCGGGACAGGAGGCTATGGCTACACCTTC. The rearrangement links TRBV5-4 to TRBJ1-2; 8 bases line up with TRBD1. This CDR3 spans 16 amino acids. The germline gives CDR1 SGHNT, CDR2 YYREEE (reference sequence). The trim removed 0 bases at V and 4 bases at J, leaving 8 bases unmatched.

The sample holds one count of this clone. The CDR3 region is CASSPDIPETQYF. CDR3 nucleotide sequence: TGCGCCAGCAGCCCGGACATCCCAGAGACCCAGTACTTC. The rearrangement links TRBV5-1 to TRBJ2-5, with D possibly TRBD1 on 5 matching bases. Germline V gene data show CDR1 as SGHRS and CDR2 as YFSETQ. V shed 4 bases and J shed 4 bases, with 11 bases lying between them. CDR3 length: 13 amino acids.

This sequence joins TRBV9 and TRBJ1-1, with a weak D call TRBD1 (6 bases). Trimming shortened V by 1 base and J by 1 base, and 11 bases separated the two germline ends. The CDR3 spans 15 residues. The germline CDR1 and CDR2 sequences are SGDLS and YYNGEE. CDR3: CASSVLGATNTEAFF. DNA of the CDR3: TGTGCCAGCAGCGTATTGGGGGCTACGAACACTGAAGCTTTCTTT.

This clone occurred once. Written as DNA, the CDR3 is TGTGCCAGCAGTTACGGTAATGTCGGGAATCAGCCCCAGCATTTT. This gives the protein CASSYGNVGNQPQHF. This sequence joins TRBV6-6 and TRBJ1-5, with D unclear. Germline lookup yields CDR1 MNHNY and CDR2 SVGAGI (reference sequence). Trimming took off 2 bases at V and 4 bases at J, with 12 bases between the two ends. This CDR3 is 15 amino acids long.

V gene TRBV19 combines with J gene TRBJ1-1; D is undetermined. V was shortened by 5 bases and J by 0 bases, with 10 bases between the two germline ends. The germline V gene encodes CDR1 LNHDA and CDR2 SQIVND (reference sequence). This CDR3 has 14 residues. The CDR3 loop is CASSPSGLNTEAFF. DNA of the CDR3: TGTGCCAGTAGTCCTTCGGGGTTGAACACTGAAGCTTTCTTT.

This sequence joins TRBV20-1 and TRBJ1-1; 8 nucleotides match TRBD1. The V segment lost 3 bases and the J segment 4 bases; nucleotides outside the gene matches: 4. The CDR3 contains 13 residues. Germline V gene lookup returns CDR1 DFQATT and CDR2 SNEGSKA (reference sequence). The CDR3 nucleotides read TGCAGTGCTAGTGGACAGGGTGTCACTGAAGCTTTCTTT. Its translation: CSASGQGVTEAFF.

The chain has TRBV3-1 (or the pseudogene TRBV3-2) and TRBJ2-5, with 10 bases that match TRBD2. CDR3 length: 17 residues. Trimming at V came to 0 bases and at J to 5 bases, leaving 9 bases not matched to a gene. Germline V CDR1 and CDR2: LGHDT, YNNKEL (reference sequence). The CDR3 DNA reads as TGTGCCAGCAGCCAAGAATTCCAGCGGGGGGGCCGGGAGACCCAGTACTTC. Protein: CASSQEFQRGGRETQYF.

The CDR3 region is CASSLVGTGQETQYF. The CDR3 DNA reads as TGTGCCAGCAGTTTAGTCGGGACAGGGCAGGAGACCCAGTACTTC. The chain employs TRBV28 and TRBJ2-5; 9 bases align to TRBD1. The V gene end was trimmed by 2 bases and the J gene end by 5 bases; junction bases not matched to a gene: 6. The CDR3 runs 15 residues. Per germline, CDR1 MDHEN and CDR2 SYDVKM.

The chain is built from TRBV28 and TRBJ1-2; 7 bases align to TRBD1. This CDR3 has 11 amino acids. From germline, CDR1 is MDHEN and CDR2 SYDVKM. The CDR3 DNA is TGTGCAGGGGGCGGAGGATATGGCTACACCTTC. The encoded protein is CAGGGGYGYTF.

This clone has a single count. The chain couples TRBV4-1 to TRBJ2-6, with D maybe TRBD1 (5 bases). The V and J ends lost 2 bases and 2 bases respectively, with 10 bases between them. Per germline, CDR1 MGHRA and CDR2 YSYEKL. The CDR3 runs to 16 residues. CDR3 in DNA: TGCGCCAGCAGCCAACAGGGTGTTGCTGGGGCCAACGTCCTGACTTTC. Amino acids: CASSQQGVAGANVLTF.

The chain employs TRBV6-5 and TRBJ1-6; TRBD1 matches 9 bases. This CDR3 has 14 amino acids. Germline V gives CDR1 MNHEY, CDR2 SVGAGI. Trimming cost V 8 bases and J 10 bases; bases outside gene matches: 9. CDR3 sequence: CASARTGEESPLHF. Here the CDR3 DNA reads TGTGCCAGCGCCCGGACAGGGGAAGAGTCACCCCTCCACTTT.

The rearrangement uses TRBV27 and TRBJ1-2, with 12 bases that match TRBD1. The germline CDR1 and CDR2 sequences are MNHEY and SMNVEV (reference sequence). V was pared by 5 bases and J by 4 bases, with 8 bases of the junction left unmatched. The length of the CDR3 is 16 residues. The CDR3 protein is CASSLAGTGGFYGYTF. CDR3 DNA: TGTGCCAGCAGTCTCGCCGGGACAGGGGGCTTCTATGGCTACACCTTC.

The chain recombines TRBV7-2 with TRBJ2-5, with D perhaps TRBD1 (5 bases). Looked up from germline, CDR1 is SGHTA and CDR2 is FQGNSA. V lost 6 bases and J 4 bases, leaving 12 bases between the germline ends. CDR3 size: 13 residues. Here the CDR3 reads CASSPGQRETQYF. The CDR3 DNA follows: TGTGCCAGCAGTCCAGGGCAACGAGAGACCCAGTACTTC.

The chain is built from TRBV27 and TRBJ1-2, with a tentative D call TRBD1 (5 bases). Trimming left V 0 bases short and J 2 bases short, with 10 bases between. This CDR3 has 15 amino acids. Germline V gene data show CDR1 as MNHEY and CDR2 as SMNVEV (reference sequence). The CDR3 nucleotides are TGTGCCAGCAGTTTATCGGGATCAGGGAACTATGGCTACACCTTC. Protein sequence: CASSLSGSGNYGYTF.

The CDR3 DNA follows: TGTGCCTGGATTCTACAGGTGGGCCCCCACACCTTC. This gives the protein CAWILQVGPHTF. The chain links TRBV30 to TRBJ1-2; D might be TRBD1 (5 bases). Trimming shortened V by 4 bases and J by 12 bases, and 18 bases separated the two germline ends. The germline V gene has CDR1 GTSNPN and CDR2 SVGIG (reference sequence). The CDR3 totals 12 residues.

This clone was seen only a few times. The chain joins TRBV6-5 to TRBJ1-2; D is perhaps TRBD1 (5 bases). The CDR3 sequence is 14 residues long. Trimming took off 5 bases at V and 5 bases at J, with 15 bases between the two ends. Germline assignment: CDR1 MNHEY and CDR2 SVGAGI. CDR3 residues: CASSRDGRGYGYTF. The CDR3 bases are TGTGCCAGCAGTAGGGACGGACGGGGGTATGGCTACACCTTC.